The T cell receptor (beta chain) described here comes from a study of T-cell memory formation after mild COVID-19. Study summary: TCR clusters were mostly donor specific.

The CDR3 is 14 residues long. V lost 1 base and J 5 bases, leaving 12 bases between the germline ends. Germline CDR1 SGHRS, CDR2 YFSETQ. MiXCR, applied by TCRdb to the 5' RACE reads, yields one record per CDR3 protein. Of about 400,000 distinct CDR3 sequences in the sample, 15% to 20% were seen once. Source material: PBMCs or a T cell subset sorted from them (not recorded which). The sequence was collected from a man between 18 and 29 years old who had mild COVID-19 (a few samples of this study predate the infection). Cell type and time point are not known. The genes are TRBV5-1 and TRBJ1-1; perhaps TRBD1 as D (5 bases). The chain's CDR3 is CASSLSGRLTEAFF. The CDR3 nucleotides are TGCGCCAGCAGCTTGTCGGGGCGGTTGACTGAAGCTTTCTTT. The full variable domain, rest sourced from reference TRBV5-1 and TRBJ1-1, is KAGVTQTPRYLIKTRGQQVTLSCSPISGHRSVSWYQQTPGQGLQFLFEYFSETQRNKGNFPGRFSGRQFSNSRSEMNVSTLELGDSALYLCASSLSGRLTEAFFGQGTRLTVV.